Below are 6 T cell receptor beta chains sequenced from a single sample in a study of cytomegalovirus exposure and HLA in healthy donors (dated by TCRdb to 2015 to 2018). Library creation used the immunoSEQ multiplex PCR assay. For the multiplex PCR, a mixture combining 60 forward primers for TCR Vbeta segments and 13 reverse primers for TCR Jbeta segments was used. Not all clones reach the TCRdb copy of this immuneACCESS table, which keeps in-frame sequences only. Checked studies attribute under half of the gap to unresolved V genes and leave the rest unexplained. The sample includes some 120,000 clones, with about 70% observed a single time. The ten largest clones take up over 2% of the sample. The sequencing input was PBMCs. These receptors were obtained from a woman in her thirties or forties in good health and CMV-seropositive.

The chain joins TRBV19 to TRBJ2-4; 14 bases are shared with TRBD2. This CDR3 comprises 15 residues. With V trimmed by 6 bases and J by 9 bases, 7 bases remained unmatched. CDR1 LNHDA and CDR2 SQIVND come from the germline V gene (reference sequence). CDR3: CASRMTSGGAGIQYF. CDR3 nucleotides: TGTGCCAGTAGGATGACTAGCGGGGGGGCAGGCATTCAGTACTTC.

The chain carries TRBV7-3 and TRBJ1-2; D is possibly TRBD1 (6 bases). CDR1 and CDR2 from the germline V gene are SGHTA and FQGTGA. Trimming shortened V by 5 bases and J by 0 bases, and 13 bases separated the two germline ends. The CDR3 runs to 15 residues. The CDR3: CASSPGQLANYGYTF. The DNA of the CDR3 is TGTGCCAGCAGCCCCGGACAGTTAGCTAACTATGGCTACACCTTC.

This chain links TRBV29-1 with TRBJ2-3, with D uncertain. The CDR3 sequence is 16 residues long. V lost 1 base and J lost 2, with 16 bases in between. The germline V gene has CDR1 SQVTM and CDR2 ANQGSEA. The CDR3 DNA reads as TGCAGCGTTGAAGGTCCGAGGTGGCCCCACACAGATACGCAGTATTTT. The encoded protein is CSVEGPRWPHTDTQYF.

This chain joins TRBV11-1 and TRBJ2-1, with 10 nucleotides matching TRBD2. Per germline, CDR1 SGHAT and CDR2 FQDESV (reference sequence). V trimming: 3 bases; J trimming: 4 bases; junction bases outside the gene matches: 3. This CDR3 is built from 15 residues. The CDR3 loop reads CASSFALAGYNEQFF. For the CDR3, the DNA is TGTGCCAGCAGCTTCGCACTAGCGGGATACAATGAGCAGTTCTTC. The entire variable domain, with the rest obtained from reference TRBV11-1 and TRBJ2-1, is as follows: EAEVAQSPRYKITEKSQAVAFWCDPISGHATLYWYRQILGQGPELLVQFQDESVVDDSQLPKDRFSAERLKGVDSTLKIQPAELGDSAMYLCASSFALAGYNEQFFGPGTRLTVL.

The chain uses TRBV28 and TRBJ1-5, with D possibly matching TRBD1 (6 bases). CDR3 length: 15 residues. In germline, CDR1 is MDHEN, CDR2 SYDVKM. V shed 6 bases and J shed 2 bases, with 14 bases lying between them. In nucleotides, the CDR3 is TGTGCCAGCAGGCCCGCGGGGGCAGGCAATCAGCCCCAGCATTTT. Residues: CASRPAGAGNQPQHF.

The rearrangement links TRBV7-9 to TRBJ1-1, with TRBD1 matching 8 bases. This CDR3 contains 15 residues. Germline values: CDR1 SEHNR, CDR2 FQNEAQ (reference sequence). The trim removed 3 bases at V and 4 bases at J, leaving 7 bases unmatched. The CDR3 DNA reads TGTGCCAGCAGCTTCCGCCAGGGGGCGTCCACTGAAGCTTTCTTT. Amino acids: CASSFRQGASTEAFF.